This T cell receptor (beta chain) originates from a study of blood T cells in healthy people across ages. Findings of the study overall: Since the PBMCs were unsorted, naive and antigen-experienced cells could not be conclusively compared. Correlation between TCR beta diversity and naive T cell percentage was strong. Aged donors had fewer naive CD4+ cells and lower diversity than long-lived donors.

Together with a sample-barcoded 5' primer, a J-beta primer mix was included in a second PCR lasting about 6 to 11 cycles. CDR3-containing paired-end reads numbered at least 2.5 million in each sample. TCRdb passed the 5' RACE reads through MiXCR, listing each CDR3 protein once. There are about 1.1 million distinct CDR3 sequences in the sample; 35% to 40% occur only once, and about 12% lies in the top ten. Remarks on this clonotype: Its antigen is undetermined.

The CDR3 runs 15 residues. V was cut by 3 bases and J by 1 base, with 11 bases left in between. Germline V gene sequence: CDR1 ENHRY, CDR2 SYGVKD. V gene TRBV10-3 combines with J gene TRBJ2-3; D might be TRBD2 (5 bases). The sequenced sample consisted of blood. This TCR was recovered from a man between 18 and 29 years old in good health. CDR3 nucleotide sequence: TGTGCCATCAGTGAAGGACGAGCGGGCACAGATACGCAGTATTTT. Its protein product is CAISEGRAGTDTQYF.